The 28 T cell receptor beta chains below come from one sample, sequenced in a study of a mutant IDH1 vaccine in newly diagnosed glioma. These receptors are not linked to any known antigen. Time point denoted: week 35, safety follow-up. In the vaccine, a single dose held 300 ug of the mutant IDH1 20-mer peptide, along with topical imiquimod. Here immunoSEQ multiplex PCR was the method, and the copy in TCRdb shows in-frame clones only, minus some. The sample lists some 71,000 clones, more than 85% occurring once. The specimen was PBMCs, collected from a glioma patient whose treatment included an IDH1 peptide vaccine. Receptors originate from a man aged 30-40 years with glioma.

The CDR3 coding sequence is TGTGCCAGCAGTTCGTTCAGCTCCTACGAGCAGTACTTC. It encodes CASSSFSSYEQYF. The chain recombines TRBV28 with TRBJ2-7, with D unresolved. Germline lookup yields CDR1 MDHEN and CDR2 SYDVKM. The CDR3 spans 13 residues. Trimming pared 4 bases from V and 0 bases from J, leaving 7 bases between.

The rearrangement joins TRBV5-1 to TRBJ1-4; maybe TRBD1 (5 bases). Germline CDR1 reads SGHRS; CDR2 reads YFSETQ. V gave up 5 bases and J gave up 3 bases, with 11 bases separating them. The CDR3 sequence is 14 residues long. The CDR3 loop reads CASSPGTSNEKLFF. CDR3 nucleotide sequence: TGCGCCAGCAGTCCAGGGACCTCTAATGAAAAACTGTTTTTT.

V gene TRBV19 combines with J gene TRBJ2-3; tentative D call: TRBD1 (6 bases). Trimming cost V 4 bases and J 6 bases, with 8 bases left between them. From germline, CDR1 is LNHDA and CDR2 SQIVND (reference sequence). CDR3 size: 12 residues. The CDR3 DNA reads as TGTGCCAGTAGTACTAGGGGGGATACGCAGTATTTT. This translates into CASSTRGDTQYF.

This chain connects TRBV7-6 to TRBJ1-1; 7 nucleotides line up with TRBD1. CDR1 is SGHVS and CDR2 is FNYEAQ in the germline V gene. The CDR3 is 15 amino acids. The V and J ends lost 5 bases and 1 base, in that order; junction bases with no gene match: 7. CDR3 nucleotide sequence: TGTGCCAGCAGCGTCCCTCAGGGGGGGAACACTGAAGCTTTCTTT. As protein: CASSVPQGGNTEAFF.

The gene calls are TRBV9 and TRBJ1-6, with D possibly matching TRBD1 (6 bases). From germline, CDR1 is SGDLS and CDR2 YYNGEE. The CDR3 has 14 residues. Trimming cost V 1 base and J 5 bases, with 7 bases left between them. The CDR3 sequence is CASSVRTDNSPLHF. CDR3 bases: TGTGCCAGCAGCGTAAGGACAGATAATTCACCCCTCCACTTT. The full variable domain, its missing parts supplied by reference TRBV9 and TRBJ1-6, is DSGVTQTPKHLITATGQRVTLRCSPRSGDLSVYWYQQSLDQGLQFLIQYYNGEERAKGNILERFSAQQFPDLHSELNLSSLELGDSALYFCASSVRTDNSPLHFGNGTRLTVT.

The chain is built from TRBV7-2 and TRBJ2-7, with D perhaps matching TRBD1 (6 bases). V was shortened by 0 bases and J by 11 bases, with 11 bases between the two germline ends. The CDR3 contains 12 residues. Looked up from germline, CDR1 is SGHTA and CDR2 is FQGNSA. The CDR3 nucleotides are TGTGCCAGCAGCTTAGCAGGGGGACGAGAGTACTTC. It is translated as CASSLAGGREYF. Supplemented by reference TRBV7-2 and TRBJ2-7, the full variable domain reads GAGVSQSPSNKVTEKGKDVELRCDPISGHTALYWYRQSLGQGLEFLIYFQGNSAPDKSGLPSDRFSAERTGGSVSTLTIQRTQQEDSAVYLCASSLAGGREYFGPGTRLTVT.

J is TRBJ1-6 and V is TRBV18; 7 bases match TRBD1. From germline, CDR1 is KGHSH and CDR2 LQKENI. The CDR3 covers 14 residues. The V and J ends lost 3 bases and 8 bases, in that order; junction bases with no gene match: 4. The CDR3 coding sequence is TGTGCCAGCTCACCGGGACAGCAATATTCACCCCTCCACTTT. It specifies CASSPGQQYSPLHF.

This clone was seen just once. The V call is TRBV9, the J call TRBJ1-4; perhaps TRBD1 as D (6 bases). This CDR3 is built from 16 residues. The V gene lost 0 bases and the J gene lost 5 bases, with 14 bases spanning the gap. The germline V gene encodes CDR1 SGDLS and CDR2 YYNGEE. Written as DNA, the CDR3 is TGTGCCAGCAGCGTAGACACAGGGAGCGGGAATGAAAAACTGTTTTTT. Translated, it gives CASSVDTGSGNEKLFF.

This clone was detected once. This chain links TRBV9 with TRBJ2-3, with D possibly TRBD2 on 7 matching bases. V was trimmed by 0 bases and J by 2 bases, leaving 16 bases between them. The CDR3 spans 17 residues. Germline CDR1 and CDR2: SGDLS and YYNGEE. CDR3 residues: CASSVEGGRGLTDTQYF. The CDR3 DNA is TGTGCCAGCAGCGTAGAGGGGGGGCGAGGACTCACAGATACGCAGTATTTT.

This chain uses TRBV2 with TRBJ1-1; unclear D gene. The V gene lost 9 bases and the J gene lost 1 base, with 9 bases spanning the gap. Germline CDR1 and CDR2: SNHLY and FYNNEI. The CDR3 sequence is 12 residues long. CDR3 amino acids: CASSLENTEAFF. CDR3 sequence (DNA): TGTGCCAGTTCTTTAGAGAACACTGAAGCTTTCTTT.

The chain joins TRBV7-9 to TRBJ2-1, with D perhaps TRBD2 (6 bases). The germline CDR1 and CDR2 sequences are SEHNR and FQNEAQ (reference sequence). Trimming stripped 5 bases from V and 8 bases from J, with 16 bases between. The CDR3 loop spans 14 amino acids. The CDR3 sequence is CASSRPPGVDEQFF. The CDR3 DNA reads TGTGCCAGCAGCCGGCCTCCGGGGGTTGATGAGCAGTTCTTC. Variable domain in full (rest from reference TRBV7-9 and TRBJ2-1): DTGVSQNPRHKITKRGQNVTFRCDPISEHNRLYWYRQTLGQGPEFLTYFQNEAQLEKSRLLSDRFSAERPKGSFSTLEIQRTEQGDSAMYLCASSRPPGVDEQFFGPGTRLTVL.

This clone was seen only a few times. The chain uses TRBV2 and TRBJ2-2, with D hard to call. The CDR3 is made up of 14 amino acids. CDR1 SNHLY and CDR2 FYNNEI come from the germline V gene. V was shortened by 5 bases and J by 0 bases, with 7 bases between the two germline ends. DNA of the CDR3: TGTGCCAGCAGTCGGGTGACGAACACCGGGGAGCTGTTTTTT. Amino acids: CASSRVTNTGELFF.

This sequence joins TRBV11-2 and TRBJ2-7, with D tentatively TRBD1 (6 bases). Trimming shortened V by 4 bases and J by 0 bases, and 7 bases separated the two germline ends. The CDR3 is made up of 13 amino acids. The germline gives CDR1 SGHAT, CDR2 FQNNGV. The CDR3 spells CASSWDTSYEQYF. The CDR3 nucleotides read TGTGCCAGCAGCTGGGACACCTCCTACGAGCAGTACTTC.

This clone appeared once. The gene calls are TRBV5-5 and TRBJ1-1; D gene unclear. Germline loops: CDR1 SGHKS, CDR2 YYEKEE (reference sequence). CDR3 size: 13 residues. V shed 5 bases and J shed 1 base, with 9 bases lying between them. The CDR3 sequence: CASRLRGNTEAFF. As DNA, the CDR3 is TGTGCCAGCAGACTGCGGGGGAACACTGAAGCTTTCTTT.

The V gene is TRBV7-6, the J gene TRBJ1-1; TRBD1 might be the D (5 bases). The V and J ends lost 5 bases and 8 bases respectively, with 15 bases between them. The CDR3 spans 13 residues. Germline V gives CDR1 SGHVS, CDR2 FNYEAQ. CDR3 sequence: CASSGQGEEEAFF. The CDR3 coding sequence is TGTGCCAGCAGCGGGCAGGGAGAGGAGGAAGCTTTCTTT.

This chain uses TRBV27 with TRBJ2-1; weak D call: TRBD2 (5 bases). The CDR3 runs 16 residues. Trimming removed 5 bases from V and 0 bases from J, with 14 bases in between. Germline loops: CDR1 MNHEY, CDR2 SMNVEV (reference sequence). CDR3 amino acids: CASSPVERSSYNEQFF. DNA for the CDR3: TGTGCCAGCAGTCCCGTTGAGCGGAGCTCCTACAATGAGCAGTTCTTC.

This chain joins TRBV19 and TRBJ1-5, with TRBD1 identical over 7 bases. The CDR3 runs to 13 residues. V lost 3 bases, J lost 9 bases, and 5 bases stayed unmatched. Germline V gene lookup returns CDR1 LNHDA and CDR2 SQIVND (reference sequence). The CDR3 here is CASSIVDRWPQHF. CDR3 DNA: TGTGCCAGTAGTATCGTGGACAGGTGGCCCCAGCATTTT.

The chain couples TRBV28 to TRBJ1-1; 9 bases match TRBD1. CDR3 length equals 12 residues. Losses at the gene ends were 6 bases for V and 10 bases for J; bases not matched to a gene: 6. Germline V lookup: CDR1 MDHEN, CDR2 SYDVKM. The CDR3 loop reads CASRGQGSGAFF. For the CDR3, the DNA is TGTGCCAGCAGAGGACAGGGGTCGGGAGCTTTCTTT. The whole variable domain, filled in from reference TRBV28 and TRBJ1-1, reads DVKVTQSSRYLVKRTGEKVFLECVQDMDHENMFWYRQDPGLGLRLIYFSYDVKMKEKGDIPEGYSVSREKKERFSLILESASTNQTSMYLCASRGQGSGAFFGQGTRLTVV.

The rearrangement links TRBV27 to TRBJ2-5; D may be TRBD1 or TRBD2 (6 bases each). V shed 1 base and J shed 3 bases, with 18 bases lying between them. Looked up from germline, CDR1 is MNHEY and CDR2 is SMNVEV (reference sequence). This CDR3 is built from 17 residues. The CDR3 DNA sequence: TGTGCCAGCAGTTTATGGGGGCGGGGCTCCGGGGAAGAGACCCAGTACTTC. This encodes CASSLWGRGSGEETQYF.

This chain links TRBV5-1 with TRBJ2-1; a possible D gene is TRBD2 (6 bases). The CDR3 totals 14 residues. Germline V gives CDR1 SGHRS, CDR2 YFSETQ. Trimming removed 4 bases at V and 3 bases at J, with 11 bases between. Written as DNA, the CDR3 is TGCGCCAGCAGCCCGAGCGGGCACTACAATGAGCAGTTCTTC. This encodes CASSPSGHYNEQFF. The entire variable domain, with the rest obtained from reference TRBV5-1 and TRBJ2-1, is as follows: KAGVTQTPRYLIKTRGQQVTLSCSPISGHRSVSWYQQTPGQGLQFLFEYFSETQRNKGNFPGRFSGRQFSNSRSEMNVSTLELGDSALYLCASSPSGHYNEQFFGPGTRLTVL.

The chain has TRBV5-4 and TRBJ1-1; D is undetermined. This CDR3 region has 14 residues. Looked up from germline, CDR1 is SGHNT and CDR2 is YYREEE (reference sequence). The germline V and J ends were trimmed by 5 bases and 4 bases, with 15 bases remaining between them. CDR3 coding DNA: TGTGCCAGCAGTCTGCCGGGCCGGGGCACTGAAGCTTTCTTT. It specifies CASSLPGRGTEAFF.

V and J are TRBV28 and TRBJ1-2; TRBD1 agrees at 7 bases. Germline V gene lookup returns CDR1 MDHEN and CDR2 SYDVKM. This CDR3 is built from 13 residues. V lost 6 bases, J lost 4 bases, and 5 bases stayed unmatched. The CDR3 sequence is CASRTTGAYGYTF. The DNA of the CDR3 is TGTGCCAGCAGGACAACAGGGGCCTATGGCTACACCTTC.

The genes are TRBV5-6 and TRBJ2-3; TRBD1 aligns across 8 bases. This CDR3 spans 15 amino acids. Germline-derived CDR1 and CDR2 are SGHDT and YYEEEE. The V gene end was trimmed by 2 bases and the J gene end by 2 bases; junction bases not matched to a gene: 4. The CDR3 DNA sequence: TGTGCCAGCAGCTTTGGGACAGGAGCCACAGATACGCAGTATTTT. Translated: CASSFGTGATDTQYF.

This chain links TRBV5-5 with TRBJ1-1; the D gene is possibly TRBD1 (5 bases). V dropped 0 bases and J dropped 9 bases, with 12 bases sitting between them. In germline, CDR1 is SGHKS, CDR2 YYEKEE (reference sequence). The CDR3 totals 13 residues. The CDR3 here is CASSLVQGLKAFF. The CDR3 nucleotides read TGTGCCAGCAGCTTGGTTCAGGGATTGAAAGCTTTCTTT.

This chain links TRBV28 with TRBJ1-3; D is ambiguous. The CDR3 has 17 residues. Trimming took 0 bases from V and 0 from J, leaving 12 bases between them. CDR1 is MDHEN and CDR2 is SYDVKM in the germline V gene. The CDR3 region is CASSLWTSLNSGNTIYF. Here the CDR3 DNA reads TGTGCCAGCAGTTTATGGACCAGTTTGAACTCTGGAAACACCATATATTTT. Complete variable domain (other parts from reference TRBV28 and TRBJ1-3): DVKVTQSSRYLVKRTGEKVFLECVQDMDHENMFWYRQDPGLGLRLIYFSYDVKMKEKGDIPEGYSVSREKKERFSLILESASTNQTSMYLCASSLWTSLNSGNTIYFGEGSWLTVV.

V gene TRBV5-5 combines with J gene TRBJ1-3, with D maybe TRBD1 (6 bases). With 2 bases removed from V and 4 bases from J, the gap between germline ends came to 19 bases. Germline CDR1 and CDR2: SGHKS and YYEKEE (reference sequence). The CDR3 is 17 amino acids. CDR3 loop: CASSLGPGVESGNTIYF. The CDR3 DNA follows: TGTGCCAGCAGCTTAGGGCCAGGGGTAGAATCCGGAAACACCATATATTTT.

The chain couples TRBV4-3 to TRBJ2-1; the match to TRBD2 covers 12 bases. The CDR3 is made up of 16 amino acids. Per the germline V gene, CDR1 is LGHNA and CDR2 is YSLEER. V shed 0 bases and J 4 bases; nucleotides not matched to a gene: 1. CDR3 loop: CASSQETSGGYNEQFF. The CDR3 DNA is TGCGCCAGCAGCCAAGAAACTAGCGGGGGGTACAATGAGCAGTTCTTC.

The genes are TRBV6-1 and TRBJ2-1; 9 nucleotides align to TRBD1. The V gene's germline CDR1 is MNHNS and CDR2 SASEGT. The CDR3 is made up of 15 amino acids. J was trimmed by 8 bases and V by 7 bases; bases with no gene match: 12. In DNA, the CDR3 is TGTGCCAGCAACCTACAGGGGGCGGCTTCCTATGAGCAGTTCTTC. Encoded protein: CASNLQGAASYEQFF.